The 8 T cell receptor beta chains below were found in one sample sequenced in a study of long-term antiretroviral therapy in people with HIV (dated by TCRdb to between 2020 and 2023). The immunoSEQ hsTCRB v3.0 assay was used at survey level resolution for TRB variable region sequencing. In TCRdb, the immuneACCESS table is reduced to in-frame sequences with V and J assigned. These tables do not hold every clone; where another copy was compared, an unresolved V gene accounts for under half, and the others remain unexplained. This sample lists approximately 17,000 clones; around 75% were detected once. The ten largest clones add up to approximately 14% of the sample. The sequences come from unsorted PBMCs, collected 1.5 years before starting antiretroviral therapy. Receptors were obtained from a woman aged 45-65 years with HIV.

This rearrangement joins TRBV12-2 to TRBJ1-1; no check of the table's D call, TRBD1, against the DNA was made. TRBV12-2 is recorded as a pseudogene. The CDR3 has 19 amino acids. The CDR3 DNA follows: TGTGCAAGTCGCTTAGTATCCCCTTGGGAACAGGTGAGAGACACTGAAGCTTTCTTT. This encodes CASRLVSPWEQVRDTEAFF.

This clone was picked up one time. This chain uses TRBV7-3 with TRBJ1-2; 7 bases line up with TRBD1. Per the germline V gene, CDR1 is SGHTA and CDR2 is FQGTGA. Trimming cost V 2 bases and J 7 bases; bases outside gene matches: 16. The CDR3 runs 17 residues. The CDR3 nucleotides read TGTGCCAGCAGCTTAGACGCTAGTGACAGGGATGGTTCTGGCTACACCTTC. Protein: CASSLDASDRDGSGYTF.

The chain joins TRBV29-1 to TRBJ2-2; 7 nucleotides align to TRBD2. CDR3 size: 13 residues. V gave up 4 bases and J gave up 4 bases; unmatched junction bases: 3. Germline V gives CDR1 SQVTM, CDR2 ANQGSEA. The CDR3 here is CSVVRGGTGELFF. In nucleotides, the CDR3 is TGCAGCGTTGTCCGCGGGGGCACCGGGGAGCTGTTTTTT.

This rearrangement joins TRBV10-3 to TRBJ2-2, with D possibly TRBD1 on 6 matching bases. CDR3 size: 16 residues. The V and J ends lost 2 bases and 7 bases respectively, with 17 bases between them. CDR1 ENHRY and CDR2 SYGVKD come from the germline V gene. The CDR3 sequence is CAISEQGIEGIGELFF. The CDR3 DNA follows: TGTGCCATCAGTGAGCAGGGGATCGAGGGAATCGGGGAGCTGTTTTTT.

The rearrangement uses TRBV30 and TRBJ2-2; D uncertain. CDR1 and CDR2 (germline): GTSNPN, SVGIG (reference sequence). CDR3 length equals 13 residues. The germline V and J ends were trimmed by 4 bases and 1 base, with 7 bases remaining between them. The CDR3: CAWMLVNTGELFF. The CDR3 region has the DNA TGTGCCTGGATGTTAGTGAACACCGGGGAGCTGTTTTTT.

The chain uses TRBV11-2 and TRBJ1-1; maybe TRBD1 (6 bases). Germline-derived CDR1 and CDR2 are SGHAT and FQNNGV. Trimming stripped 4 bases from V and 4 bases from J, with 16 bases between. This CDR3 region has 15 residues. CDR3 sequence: CASSSRGGRVTEAFF. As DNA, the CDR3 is TGTGCCAGCAGCTCCCGGGGGGGGCGAGTCACTGAAGCTTTCTTT. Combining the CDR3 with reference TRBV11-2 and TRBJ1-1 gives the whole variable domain EAGVAQSPRYKIIEKRQSVAFWCNPISGHATLYWYQQILGQGPKLLIQFQNNGVVDDSQLPKDRFSAERLKGVDSTLKIQPAKLEDSAVYLCASSSRGGRVTEAFFGQGTRLTVV.

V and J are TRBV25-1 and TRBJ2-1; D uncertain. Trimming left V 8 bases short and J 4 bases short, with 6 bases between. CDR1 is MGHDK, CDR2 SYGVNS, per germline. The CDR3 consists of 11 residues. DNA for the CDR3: TGTGCCAGCGTGGAGTACAATGAGCAGTTCTTC. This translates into CASVEYNEQFF.

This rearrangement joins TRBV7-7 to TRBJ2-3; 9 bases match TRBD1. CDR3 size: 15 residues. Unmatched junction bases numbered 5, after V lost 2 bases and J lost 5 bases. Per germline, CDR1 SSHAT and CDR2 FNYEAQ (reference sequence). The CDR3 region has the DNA TGTGCCAGCAGCTTAAATACAGGGGGCCAAGATACGCAGTATTTT. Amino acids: CASSLNTGGQDTQYF.